This TCR beta chain was observed in a study of CD8 T cells in ankylosing spondylitis. MiXCR, applied by TCRdb to the 5' RACE reads, yields one record per CDR3 protein. The repertoire includes roughly 370,000 distinct CDR3 sequences, 20% to 25% of them detected once, and around 17% sits in the top ten. On this clonotype: Its matching antigen is unknown.

The junction had 19 bases not matched to a gene; V was cut back by 5 bases and J by 4 bases. The CDR3 is 20 residues long. The V gene's germline CDR1 is MNHEY and CDR2 SVGEGT. Study-wide points: Characteristic of ankylosing spondylitis blood, it appeared, was a TCR beta motif comprising several highly homologous variants.

Material for sequencing was blood, either unsorted or a sorted T cell fraction (not recorded which). The chain couples TRBV6-2 or TRBV6-3 to TRBJ2-1; 11 bases fit TRBD1. The receptor comes from a male donor with ankylosing spondylitis. CDR3 bases: TGTGCCAGCAGTCTACACCCGGGACAGGGGGGCGCGGACGTTTACAATGAGCAGTTCTTC. Its translation: CASSLHPGQGGADVYNEQFF.